The clone carrying this T cell receptor beta chain was found many times. Its antigen is not identified. The data were taken from a study of neurological immune-mediated disorders. One entry per CDR3 protein results from TCRdb running MiXCR on the 5' RACE reads. Of around 58,000 distinct CDR3 sequences in the sample, roughly 3.5% were seen once. V trimming: 6 bases; J trimming: 4 bases; junction bases outside the gene matches: 9. This CDR3 comprises 14 residues. In germline, CDR1 is SQVTM, CDR2 ANQGSEA. Study results and limitations: The repertoires of 18 of 34 multiple sclerosis patients fell into one related-CDR3 cluster (a possible signature) under phylogenetic grouping. No expanded-clone CDR3 amino acid sequence recurred across subjects, suggesting private TCR-beta repertoires. Multiple sclerosis, the disease with the least TCR clonal expansion, fell below healthy controls, whereas HTLV-1-associated myelopathy showed the most. The multiple sclerosis repertoire cluster was not associated with any clinical or MRI feature.

Sequenced: PBMCs. The genes are TRBV29-1 and TRBJ1-2; 9 nucleotides align to TRBD1. The TCR sequence derives from an older woman with multiple sclerosis. The CDR3 loop is CSVTLDRGLYGYTF. As DNA, the CDR3 is TGCAGCGTGACCCTGGACAGGGGTCTCTATGGCTACACCTTC.